This T cell receptor beta chain was captured by sequencing in a study of chemoradiotherapy in HPV16-positive cancers. In the study overall: Candidate HPV-specific T-cell clones and common TCR motifs came from functional assays in a couple of HPV16-positive patients.

V lost 8 bases, J lost 0 bases, and 17 bases lay in between. CDR3 length: 16 amino acids. CDR1 is MDHEN, CDR2 SYDVKM, per germline. TCRdb keeps only in-frame clones here, not all; method: immunoSEQ multiplex PCR. The sample lists about 870 clones, approximately 86% seen once, with 3.5% to 4.5% in the top ten. The origin of this receptor is a human donor with HPV-associated anogenital cancer. This chain uses TRBV28 with TRBJ1-5; D is perhaps TRBD1 (5 bases). The sample in question was tumor tissue, obtained from a patient who underwent chemoradiotherapy. The CDR3 sequence is CASDRGNLNSNQPQHF. As DNA, the CDR3 is TGTGCCAGCGATCGGGGCAACCTTAATAGCAATCAGCCCCAGCATTTT.